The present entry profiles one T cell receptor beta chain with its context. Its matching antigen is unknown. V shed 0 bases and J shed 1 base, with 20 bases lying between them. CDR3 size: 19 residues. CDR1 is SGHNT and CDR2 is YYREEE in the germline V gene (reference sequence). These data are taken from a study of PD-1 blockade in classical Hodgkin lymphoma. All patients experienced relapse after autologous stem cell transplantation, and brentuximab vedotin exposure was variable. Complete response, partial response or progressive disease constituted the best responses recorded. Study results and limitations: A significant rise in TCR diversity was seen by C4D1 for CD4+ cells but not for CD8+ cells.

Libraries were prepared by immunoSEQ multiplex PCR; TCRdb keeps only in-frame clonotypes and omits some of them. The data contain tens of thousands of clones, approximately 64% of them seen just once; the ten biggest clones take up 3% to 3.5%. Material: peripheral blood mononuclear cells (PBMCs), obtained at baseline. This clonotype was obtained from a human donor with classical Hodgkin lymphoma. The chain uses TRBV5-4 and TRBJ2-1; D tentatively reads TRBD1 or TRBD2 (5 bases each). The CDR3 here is CASSLEAGLGAQSYNEQFF. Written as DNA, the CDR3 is TGTGCCAGCAGCTTGGAAGCCGGTCTCGGGGCCCAGTCCTACAATGAGCAGTTCTTC.